This is a list of T cell receptor beta chains from one sample in a study of blood T cells in healthy people across ages. Using its own MiXCR run on the 5' RACE reads, TCRdb lists one record per CDR3 protein. The table shows 1.2 million to 1.5 million distinct CDR3 sequences, with around 55% occurring only once. Sequences were obtained from blood. Receptors were obtained from a man aged 18-30 years in good health. The CDR3 runs from the conserved cysteine through the conserved F or W. Each record gives: V gene, J gene, clone size, D gene, CDR3 DNA, CDR3 protein. The D gene is left open where the match is weak. A clone size is listed for some rows: how often the clone was seen (once, few, many), or a class if it is expanded.

>TRBV15|TRBJ1-2|.|.
TGTGCCACCAGCAGAGAAGTGGGCAACTATGGCTACACCTTC
CATSREVGNYGYTF
>TRBV4-1|TRBJ2-7|.|.
TGCCCCAGCAGCCAAGGAAGGAACAAGGTGTCGAGGACGTCCTACGAGCAGTACTTC
CPSSQGRNKVSRTSYEQYF
>TRBV6-2/TRBV6-3|TRBJ1-2|.|.
TGTGCCAGCAGTTTTTCAGGGCGTTTTGACTATGGCTACACCTTC
CASSFSGRFDYGYTF
>TRBV20-1|TRBJ2-7|.|TRBD1
TGCAGTGCTTCAGACAGGGGGCTTTACGAGCAGTACTTC
CSASDRGLYEQYF
>TRBV7-9|TRBJ2-7|.|.
TGTGCCAGCGCTGAGGGTTCCTACGAGCAGTACTTC
CASAEGSYEQYF
>TRBV20-1|TRBJ2-7|.|.
TGCAGTGCTACCAGGGCCGACTACGAGCAGTACTTC
CSATRADYEQYF
>TRBV20-1|TRBJ2-7|.|.
TGCAGTGCTAGAGATGCGGGACTCTCCTACGAGCAGTACTTC
CSARDAGLSYEQYF
>TRBV24-1|TRBJ2-3|.|TRBD2
TGTGCCACCAGTGCGGTCAAGCGGGGGGGAATGGATACGCAGTATTTT
CATSAVKRGGMDTQYF
>TRBV10-3|TRBJ2-5|few|.
TGTGCCATCAGAGAGCAAGAGACCCAGTACTTC
CAIREQETQYF
>TRBV7-8|TRBJ2-5|.|.
TGTGCCAGCAGGAGGACAGTCGCTAAGATCCAAGAGACCCAGTACTTC
CASRRTVAKIQETQYF
>TRBV20-1|TRBJ2-7|.|.
TGCAGTGCTAGAGTTCTAGACCCCCGTAGCAGCCTAGGGGCTTACGAGCAGTACTTC
CSARVLDPRSSLGAYEQYF
>TRBV18|TRBJ2-1|once|.
TGTGCCAGCTCACGCGGGACTCACAATGAGCAGTTCTTC
CASSRGTHNEQFF
>TRBV7-9|TRBJ2-7|few|.
TGTGCCAGCAGCTTAGGGGGTTGGCAAGTATCCTACGAGCAGTACTTC
CASSLGGWQVSYEQYF
>TRBV4-2|TRBJ1-1|.|TRBD1
TGTGCCAGCAGCCCTCCTCCGGGACAGGCGAACACTGAAGCTTTCTTT
CASSPPPGQANTEAFF
>TRBV7-9|TRBJ2-5|.|.
TGTGCCAGCAGCACGACAGGATTGGAGCAGTACTTC
CASSTTGLEQYF
>TRBV20-1|TRBJ2-7|.|TRBD2
TGCAGTGCTTTGGCGGGACTAATCTCCTACGAGCAGTACTTC
CSALAGLISYEQYF
>TRBV11-2|TRBJ1-1|.|.
TGTGCCAGCAGCTTAGATTCGTGGGCCCAGACCCATGAAGCTTTCTTT
CASSLDSWAQTHEAFF
>TRBV18|TRBJ2-7|.|.
TGTGCCAGCTCACCGAACAGGGACGCCTACGAGCAGTACTTC
CASSPNRDAYEQYF
>TRBV5-1|TRBJ1-4|.|TRBD1
TGCGCCAGCAGCTCATCAGGGGGTGCTAATGAAAAACTGTTTTTT
CASSSSGGANEKLFF
>TRBV14|TRBJ2-3|.|.
TGTGCCAGCAGCCAAGATGCGGGGTATAGCACAGATACGCAGTATTTT
CASSQDAGYSTDTQYF
>TRBV13|TRBJ1-4|.|.
TGTGCCAGCAGCTTAACGGGCCACAATGAAAAACTGTTTTTT
CASSLTGHNEKLFF
>TRBV19|TRBJ1-2|.|.
TGTGCCAGTAGTGGCGGGGCAGCCTACTATGGCTACACCTTC
CASSGGAAYYGYTF
>TRBV29-1|TRBJ2-1|.|.
TGCAGCGTTGAAGGGGCCAGGGAGGCCTACAATGAGCAGTTCTTC
CSVEGAREAYNEQFF
>TRBV20-1|TRBJ2-5|.|.
TGCAGTGCTAGCCTGGAAAGGGGGGGCTGGGTGCAGTACTTC
CSASLERGGWVQYF
>TRBV7-2|TRBJ2-7|.|.
TGTGCCAGCAGCTCTCCCGGATACTACGAGCAGTACTTC
CASSSPGYYEQYF
>TRBV12-3/TRBV12-4|TRBJ2-7|.|.
TGTGCCAGCAGTGGGACCTCCCGGGACGAGCAGTACTTC
CASSGTSRDEQYF
>TRBV15|TRBJ2-3|.|TRBD2
TGTGCCACCAGCAGAGATCGGGTAGCGGGGGCCTTGGGTACGCAGTATTTT
CATSRDRVAGALGTQYF
>TRBV21-1|TRBJ1-2|.|.
TGTGCCAGCAGCAGAGGAGGGGAGGACAGAACTAACTATGGCTACACCTTC
CASSRGGEDRTNYGYTF
>TRBV29-1|TRBJ2-3|.|.
TGCAGCGTTGGACCCGTGGGCGCAGAGGATACGCAGTATTTT
CSVGPVGAEDTQYF
>TRBV28|TRBJ2-7|.|.
TGTGCCAGCAGCGGAACCTCAGGGAAGTACGAGCAGTACTTC
CASSGTSGKYEQYF
>TRBV29-1|TRBJ1-1|.|.
TGCAGCGCCGCCAAGGCGGGGATGAACACTGAAGCTTTCTTT
CSAAKAGMNTEAFF
>TRBV25-1|TRBJ2-5|.|.
TGTGCCAGCAGTGACAGCGGACAGTTCCAAGAGACCCAGTACTTC
CASSDSGQFQETQYF
>TRBV3-1|TRBJ2-1|.|.
TGTGCCAGCAGCCCCCTTACAGGGCAGGGGTCCTACAATGAGCAGTTCTTC
CASSPLTGQGSYNEQFF
>TRBV27|TRBJ1-5|.|TRBD1
TGTGCCAGCAGTACAACAGGGGGTAGTCAGCCCCAGCATTTT
CASSTTGGSQPQHF
>TRBV4-1|TRBJ2-1|.|TRBD2
TGCGCCAGCAGCCAGCTCACGGGACTAGCGGGGGTCGGAAGCTCCTACAATGAGCAGTTCTTC
CASSQLTGLAGVGSSYNEQFF